What follows are 21 T cell receptor beta chains derived from one specimen sequenced in a study of T cell repertoires in cytomegalovirus infection. TCRdb analysed the reads with MiXCR anew, one entry per CDR3 protein. This sample carries some 500,000 distinct CDR3 sequences, 25% to 35% of them seen once, and the ten largest clones take 15% to 20%. These TCRs are of unknown antigen specificity. Sequences were derived from cultured PBMCs, sampled from culture after CMV antigen stimulation. Receptors were obtained from a human donor in good health (CMV status not recorded). Some clones in this sample may be carry-over from other donors' samples.

There are a few counts of this clonotype. The rearrangement links TRBV27 to TRBJ1-6; tentatively, D is TRBD1 (6 bases). Germline V lookup: CDR1 MNHEY, CDR2 SMNVEV (reference sequence). This CDR3 is built from 14 residues. Trimming took off 2 bases at V and 8 bases at J, with 10 bases between the two ends. This CDR3 reads CASSLTGADSPLHF. CDR3 DNA: TGTGCCAGCAGTTTAACGGGGGCTGATTCACCCCTCCACTTT.

This chain joins TRBV5-4 and TRBJ2-1, with D maybe TRBD2 (5 bases). CDR3 length: 15 amino acids. The germline V gene has CDR1 SGHNT and CDR2 YYREEE (reference sequence). V lost 4 bases, J lost 8 bases, and 19 bases lay in between. CDR3 amino acids: CASSETRESVDEQFF. The CDR3 bases are TGTGCCAGCAGCGAAACTAGAGAGTCTGTCGATGAGCAGTTCTTC.

The chain has TRBV7-9 and TRBJ2-5, with TRBD1 as a possible D gene (5 bases). V was clipped by 1 base and J by 3 bases, with 12 bases between them. The CDR3 is 15 amino acids. The germline V gene has CDR1 SEHNR and CDR2 FQNEAQ (reference sequence). The CDR3 here is CASSLGGWKEETQYF. The CDR3 nucleotides are TGTGCCAGCAGCTTAGGGGGCTGGAAAGAAGAGACCCAGTACTTC.

This clonotype was detected ten times or more. The rearrangement uses TRBV7-2 and TRBJ2-3; no clear D. The CDR3 consists of 13 residues. Germline CDR1 SGHTA, CDR2 FQGNSA. Trimming removed 1 base at V and 12 bases at J, with 14 bases between. The CDR3 DNA reads TGTGCCAGCAGCTTAGTAAGGACCTCCGCCCAGTATTTT. The encoded protein is CASSLVRTSAQYF.

A few counts support this clonotype. The CDR3 DNA reads as TGTGCCAGCAGCTTAACCGGCAATTCCTACACTGAAGCTTTCTTT. Its translation: CASSLTGNSYTEAFF. The chain uses TRBV7-3 and TRBJ1-1; D is ambiguous. This CDR3 has 15 amino acids. Germline CDR1 is SGHTA and CDR2 is FQGTGA. The ends were cut back, 0 bases at V and 3 bases at J, with 11 bases in the middle.

This clonotype has more than one count but fewer than ten. The rearrangement uses TRBV19 and TRBJ2-6; 9 bases are a match to TRBD1. J lost 2 bases, V lost 3 bases, and 8 bases had no gene match. Germline lookup yields CDR1 LNHDA and CDR2 SQIVND (reference sequence). CDR3 length equals 18 residues. CDR3 region: CASSIGLQGAAGANVLTF. The CDR3 nucleotides read TGTGCCAGTAGTATTGGGTTACAGGGGGCAGCTGGGGCCAACGTCCTGACTTTC.

This chain uses TRBV6-5 with TRBJ1-5, with 7 bases identical to TRBD1. The CDR3 contains 13 residues. Looked up from germline, CDR1 is MNHEY and CDR2 is SVGAGI. With 8 bases clipped from V and 7 bases from J, the junction kept 8 bases outside the gene matches. CDR3 loop: CASGRQGGQPQHF. The CDR3 nucleotides read TGTGCCAGCGGACGACAGGGCGGCCAGCCCCAGCATTTT.

The chain uses TRBV27 and TRBJ2-1, with D possibly matching TRBD1 (5 bases). CDR1 and CDR2 (germline): MNHEY, SMNVEV (reference sequence). Deletions cut 7 bases from V and 5 bases from J, with 24 bases between. The CDR3 runs to 17 residues. CDR3 nucleotides: TGTGCCAGCACTAAAACGCAGGGTTTGGTGGCACACAATGAGCAGTTCTTC. Translating it yields CASTKTQGLVAHNEQFF.

The V gene is TRBV7-2, the J gene TRBJ2-4, with 13 bases identical to TRBD2. The V gene's germline CDR1 is SGHTA and CDR2 FQGNSA. V was clipped by 4 bases and J by 0 bases; unmatched bases: 6. The CDR3 is made up of 18 amino acids. Here the CDR3 reads CASSSGLAGRIAKNIQYF. CDR3 in DNA: TGTGCCAGCAGCTCGGGACTAGCGGGAAGAATAGCCAAAAACATTCAGTACTTC.

This clonotype was observed a few times. V is TRBV28 and J is TRBJ1-5, with D maybe TRBD1 (5 bases). The CDR3 extends over 14 amino acids. In germline, CDR1 is MDHEN, CDR2 SYDVKM. Trimming took 6 bases from V and 3 from J, leaving 12 bases between them. The CDR3 nucleotides are TGTGCCAGCAGCTTCCGGGGCTTCAATCAGCCCCAGCATTTT. Translating gives CASSFRGFNQPQHF.

The table lists this clonotype with many counts. This rearrangement joins TRBV7-2 to TRBJ2-1, with a possible D match to TRBD1 (6 bases). The length of the CDR3 is 13 residues. V lost 4 bases and J 4 bases, leaving 8 bases between the germline ends. In germline, CDR1 is SGHTA, CDR2 FQGNSA. The CDR3: CASSSQGYNEQFF. CDR3 sequence (DNA): TGTGCCAGCAGCTCACAGGGTTACAATGAGCAGTTCTTC.

The CDR3 spells CASSLRQVESSYNSPLHF. The CDR3 nucleotides are TGTGCCAGCAGCCTGCGACAGGTGGAGAGCTCCTATAATTCACCCCTCCACTTT. This chain joins TRBV7-8 and TRBJ1-6, with D perhaps TRBD1 (6 bases). The CDR3 consists of 18 residues. V lost 5 bases and J 0 bases, leaving 17 bases between the germline ends. Looked up from germline, CDR1 is SGHVS and CDR2 is FQNEAQ.

This clonotype was observed at least ten times. This sequence joins TRBV7-2 and TRBJ2-7, with 8 bases identical to TRBD2. The length of the CDR3 is 18 residues. J lost 3 bases, V lost 5 bases, and 18 bases had no gene match. Germline lookup yields CDR1 SGHTA and CDR2 FQGNSA. The CDR3 reads CASSAGGGIRLANYEQYF. CDR3 DNA: TGTGCCAGCAGCGCCGGGGGGGGTATCCGTTTAGCAAACTACGAGCAGTACTTC.

V gene TRBV7-2 combines with J gene TRBJ1-5; no firm D call. V was clipped by 4 bases and J by 9 bases, with 13 bases between them. The CDR3 runs to 13 residues. CDR1 is SGHTA and CDR2 is FQGNSA in the germline V gene. The CDR3 reads CASSSSPSWPQHF. Written as DNA, the CDR3 is TGTGCCAGCAGCTCAAGTCCCTCCTGGCCCCAGCATTTT.

This chain links TRBV15 with TRBJ1-2; D gene ambiguous. Germline assignment: CDR1 LNHNV and CDR2 YYDKDF (reference sequence). The V and J ends lost 0 bases and 0 bases respectively, with 8 bases between them. The CDR3 spans 15 residues. The DNA of the CDR3 is TGTGCCACCAGCAGAGATCTCCAGACTAACTATGGCTACACCTTC. The encoded protein is CATSRDLQTNYGYTF.

The chain joins TRBV12-3 or TRBV12-4 to TRBJ1-5; a weak D match, TRBD1 (5 bases). Trimming pared 1 base from V and 0 bases from J, leaving 16 bases between. The CDR3 contains 18 residues. DNA of the CDR3: TGTGCCAGCAGTTTAGGGGGGAGTGGGAGGTATAGCAATCAGCCCCAGCATTTT. Translating it yields CASSLGGSGRYSNQPQHF.

The chain couples TRBV27 to TRBJ2-1, with 9 bases that match TRBD2. The J segment lost 8 bases and the V segment lost 5 bases, leaving 13 bases of the junction unmatched. Germline CDR1 MNHEY, CDR2 SMNVEV (reference sequence). The length of the CDR3 is 16 residues. For the CDR3, the DNA is TGTGCCAGCAGTCCACTTAGCGGGAGAGGTGAATATGAGCAGTTCTTC. This sequence encodes CASSPLSGRGEYEQFF.

This chain uses TRBV29-1 with TRBJ2-7; the match to TRBD1 covers 8 bases. Germline CDR1 SQVTM, CDR2 ANQGSEA. V gave up 1 base and J gave up 2 bases; unmatched junction bases: 16. The CDR3 loop spans 18 amino acids. In nucleotides, the CDR3 is TGCAGCGTTGAAGGTCGGGCAGGGGGCCCCGAACAGCCCTACGAGCAGTACTTC. Residues: CSVEGRAGGPEQPYEQYF.

In its sample, this clonotype was seen a few times. Here the CDR3 reads CSVEVQLDTQYF. DNA for the CDR3: TGCAGCGTTGAAGTGCAGTTGGATACGCAGTATTTT. This chain joins TRBV29-1 and TRBJ2-3; unclear D gene. Germline-derived CDR1 and CDR2 are SQVTM and ANQGSEA. Trimming shortened V by 1 base and J by 6 bases, and 8 bases separated the two germline ends. The CDR3 is 12 amino acids.

J is TRBJ2-7 and V is TRBV6-8; 7 nucleotides agree with TRBD1. The CDR3 runs 14 residues. Germline V CDR1 and CDR2: MNHGY, SAAAGT. The ends lost 6 bases at V and 5 bases at J; junction bases unmatched: 10. The CDR3 region is CASSQMTGSHEQYF. The DNA of the CDR3 is TGTGCCAGCAGCCAAATGACAGGGTCCCACGAGCAGTACTTC.

There are a few counts of this clonotype. The V gene is TRBV7-2, the J gene TRBJ1-2; D gene unclear. Trimming cost V 0 bases and J 5 bases, with 22 bases left between them. Germline V gene sequence: CDR1 SGHTA, CDR2 FQGNSA. The CDR3 extends over 18 amino acids. The CDR3 here is CASSLAGVRGGLGYGYTF. In DNA, the CDR3 is TGTGCCAGCAGCTTAGCGGGTGTACGGGGAGGGTTAGGGTATGGCTACACCTTC.